A single sample is the source of the 29 T cell receptor beta chains below, sequenced in a study of blood T cell repertoires in COVID-19. Sequencing was performed with immunoSEQ multiplex PCR; in TCRdb, only in-frame clones are kept and a portion is missing. The sample includes approximately 130,000 clones, roughly four fifths of them seen just once. The sequenced sample consisted of PBMCs or T cells enriched from blood (not recorded which). The receptors stem from a man aged 25-45 years who had recovered from COVID-19.

The chain recombines TRBV14 with TRBJ2-1, with 15 positions matching TRBD2. Germline lookup yields CDR1 SGHDN and CDR2 FVKESK. V trimming: 6 bases; J trimming: 4 bases; junction bases outside the gene matches: 4. The CDR3 is 16 amino acids. In DNA form, the CDR3 reads TGTGCCAGCAGACCAGGGACTAGCGGGGGGTACAATGAGCAGTTCTTC. This encodes CASRPGTSGGYNEQFF.

This chain joins TRBV2 and TRBJ2-5; a possible D gene is TRBD2 (6 bases). Germline values: CDR1 SNHLY, CDR2 FYNNEI. V lost 2 bases, J lost 11 bases, and 18 bases lay in between. This CDR3 is 14 amino acids long. The CDR3 region is CASSETGTPIEQYF. The CDR3 DNA reads TGTGCCAGCAGTGAAACGGGGACTCCTATAGAGCAGTACTTC.

The CDR3 is CASSTGQNTGELFF. CDR3 DNA sequence: TGTGCCAGCAGTACGGGACAGAACACCGGGGAGCTGTTTTTT. The gene calls are TRBV6-5 and TRBJ2-2; a weak D match, TRBD1 (6 bases). Germline V CDR1 and CDR2: MNHEY, SVGAGI. The CDR3 spans 14 residues. The germline V and J ends were trimmed by 5 bases and 1 base, with 8 bases remaining between them.

V and J are TRBV11-1 and TRBJ2-1, with 8 bases fitting TRBD2. The CDR3 extends over 14 amino acids. CDR1 is SGHAT, CDR2 FQDESV, per germline (reference sequence). V trimming: 2 bases; J trimming: 5 bases; junction bases outside the gene matches: 2. The CDR3 bases are TGTGCCAGCAGCTTAACAGCGGGGGACAATGAGCAGTTCTTC. It yields the protein CASSLTAGDNEQFF. The full variable domain, completed using reference TRBV11-1 and TRBJ2-1, is EAEVAQSPRYKITEKSQAVAFWCDPISGHATLYWYRQILGQGPELLVQFQDESVVDDSQLPKDRFSAERLKGVDSTLKIQPAELGDSAMYLCASSLTAGDNEQFFGPGTRLTVL.

The chain links TRBV3-1 (or the pseudogene TRBV3-2) to TRBJ2-5, with 11 bases lining up with TRBD2. The CDR3 has 19 amino acids. Germline assignment: CDR1 LGHDT and CDR2 YNNKEL (reference sequence). After removal of 4 bases from V and 3 bases from J, the junction contained 16 bases not matched to a gene. CDR3 in amino acids: CASSPRASSGRRGKETQYF. Here the CDR3 DNA reads TGTGCCAGCAGCCCTCGGGCGTCTAGCGGGAGGAGGGGAAAAGAGACCCAGTACTTC.

The V gene is TRBV5-4, the J gene TRBJ2-5; TRBD2 is a possible D gene (5 bases). The CDR3 consists of 13 residues. Trimming removed 2 bases at V and 5 bases at J, with 10 bases between. Looked up from germline, CDR1 is SGHNT and CDR2 is YYREEE (reference sequence). The CDR3, as DNA: TGTGCCAGCAGCTTTGAGCCGGGGGAGACCCAGTACTTC. It codes for CASSFEPGETQYF. The entire variable domain, with the rest obtained from reference TRBV5-4 and TRBJ2-5, is as follows: ETGVTQSPTHLIKTRGQQVTLRCSSQSGHNTVSWYQQALGQGPQFIFQYYREEENGRGNFPPRFSGLQFPNYSSELNVNALELDDSALYLCASSFEPGETQYFGPGTRLLVL.

This clone was seen only a few times. The chain employs TRBV5-6 and TRBJ2-5; maybe TRBD2 (6 bases). The CDR3 is 18 residues long. V shed 1 base and J shed 0 bases, with 19 bases lying between them. Germline CDR1 SGHDT, CDR2 YYEEEE. The CDR3 DNA sequence: TGTGCCAGCAGCTTGAAACGGAGTAGCGGAGCGTACCAAGAGACCCAGTACTTC. It encodes CASSLKRSSGAYQETQYF. Based on the CDR3 plus reference TRBV5-6 and TRBJ2-5, the full variable domain is DAGVTQSPTHLIKTRGQQVTLRCSPKSGHDTVSWYQQALGQGPQFIFQYYEEEERQRGNFPDRFSGHQFPNYSSELNVNALLLGDSALYLCASSLKRSSGAYQETQYFGPGTRLLVL.

The rearrangement joins TRBV27 to TRBJ2-7, with TRBD2 matching over 8 bases. V shed 4 bases and J 5 bases; nucleotides not matched to a gene: 7. The CDR3 is 14 residues long. Germline V gene data show CDR1 as MNHEY and CDR2 as SMNVEV (reference sequence). The CDR3 loop reads CASSSSGSPNEQYF. CDR3 in DNA: TGTGCCAGCAGTTCAAGCGGGAGTCCCAACGAGCAGTACTTC.

This chain links TRBV2 with TRBJ1-1; 7 nucleotides line up with TRBD1. The CDR3 has 14 amino acids. V dropped 6 bases and J dropped 1; count of bases not matched to a gene: 5. Germline V gene data show CDR1 as SNHLY and CDR2 as FYNNEI. CDR3 loop: CASRRQGGNTEAFF. DNA for the CDR3: TGTGCCAGCAGACGTCAGGGGGGGAACACTGAAGCTTTCTTT.

The V and J genes are TRBV18 and TRBJ1-6, with TRBD1 identical over 8 bases. This CDR3 contains 13 residues. V trimming: 5 bases; J trimming: 8 bases; junction bases outside the gene matches: 2. The germline CDR1 and CDR2 sequences are KGHSH and LQKENI. CDR3 region: CASSAQGDSPLHF. In DNA, the CDR3 is TGTGCCAGCTCAGCACAGGGGGATTCACCCCTCCACTTT.

This chain links TRBV3-1 (or the pseudogene TRBV3-2) with TRBJ2-1, with 8 positions matching TRBD2. The CDR3 is 16 amino acids. V shed 2 bases, J shed 5 bases, and the junction held 8 bases outside the gene matches. Germline V CDR1 and CDR2: LGHDT, YNNKEL (reference sequence). CDR3 nucleotide sequence: TGTGCCAGCAGCCAAAAGACGGCGGGGGGTAACAATGAGCAGTTCTTC. Translating gives CASSQKTAGGNNEQFF.

The gene calls are TRBV9 and TRBJ2-5; 11 nucleotides agree with TRBD2. From germline, CDR1 is SGDLS and CDR2 YYNGEE. V shed 4 bases, J shed 5 bases, and the junction held 16 bases outside the gene matches. There are 18 residues in the CDR3. This CDR3 reads CASSPSIAGGPWLETQYF. Here the CDR3 DNA reads TGTGCCAGCAGCCCCAGTATAGCGGGGGGGCCTTGGTTGGAGACCCAGTACTTC.

The genes are TRBV19 and TRBJ1-1; 10 bases map to TRBD1. The CDR3 sequence is 13 residues long. The V gene end was trimmed by 6 bases and the J gene end by 4 bases; junction bases not matched to a gene: 2. The germline gives CDR1 LNHDA, CDR2 SQIVND (reference sequence). CDR3 amino acids: CASRTGGGTEAFF. Here the CDR3 DNA reads TGTGCCAGTAGGACAGGGGGCGGCACTGAAGCTTTCTTT.

This clone showed up just a few times. The chain recombines TRBV18 with TRBJ1-4; 9 bases are shared with TRBD1. Germline V gives CDR1 KGHSH, CDR2 LQKENI. CDR3 size: 15 residues. V shed 3 bases and J 7 bases; nucleotides not matched to a gene: 6. For the CDR3, the DNA is TGTGCCAGCTCACCCCCGGGACAGGGAGGTGAAAAACTGTTTTTT. It translates to CASSPPGQGGEKLFF.

The chain employs TRBV11-2 and TRBJ1-4, with 8 nucleotides matching TRBD1. CDR1 is SGHAT and CDR2 is FQNNGV in the germline V gene. V trimming: 2 bases; J trimming: 2 bases; junction bases outside the gene matches: 7. This CDR3 has 17 amino acids. CDR3 in DNA: TGTGCCAGCAGCTTAACAGGGGGACTTTCGACTAATGAAAAACTGTTTTTT. Translating gives CASSLTGGLSTNEKLFF.

A remark on this clone: This sample also contains other DNA sequences that code for the same CDR3. The chain recombines TRBV28 with TRBJ1-5, with 7 bases fitting TRBD1. The CDR3 is 14 residues long. V was pared by 6 bases and J by 7 bases, with 9 bases of the junction left unmatched. Germline loops: CDR1 MDHEN, CDR2 SYDVKM. This chain's CDR3 is CASSLTGSRQPQHF. Here the CDR3 DNA reads TGTGCCAGCAGCCTGACAGGGTCAAGACAGCCCCAGCATTTT.

In this sample, this clone turned up once. CDR3 in DNA: TGCGCCAGCAGCTCCAGCGGAGAAAACACCGGGGAGCTGTTTTTT. As protein: CASSSSGENTGELFF. This chain links TRBV5-1 with TRBJ2-2; D is perhaps TRBD2 (5 bases). The CDR3 consists of 15 residues. Between the trimmed V and J ends, which lost 3 bases and 2 bases, there was a span of 11 bases. The germline CDR1 and CDR2 sequences are SGHRS and YFSETQ.

The chain has TRBV30 and TRBJ2-7; D gene uncertain. This CDR3 has 11 amino acids. V lost 6 bases, J lost 3 bases, and 9 bases lay in between. Germline V gene sequence: CDR1 GTSNPN, CDR2 SVGIG (reference sequence). This CDR3 reads CACKTDYEQYF. CDR3 in DNA: TGTGCCTGTAAAACAGACTACGAGCAGTACTTC.

The rearrangement uses TRBV10-3 and TRBJ2-3; 7 bases agree with TRBD1. The CDR3 loop spans 15 amino acids. The germline CDR1 and CDR2 sequences are ENHRY and SYGVKD. With 6 bases clipped from V and 7 bases from J, the junction kept 13 bases outside the gene matches. Written as DNA, the CDR3 is TGTGCCATCAGGGCCGGGACAGAGGGAATCTATACGCAGTATTTT. Protein: CAIRAGTEGIYTQYF.

CDR3 loop: CASSPASGYNEQFF. For the CDR3, the DNA is TGTGCCAGCAGTCCGGCTAGCGGCTACAATGAGCAGTTCTTC. This sequence joins TRBV6-5 and TRBJ2-1; 7 bases are shared with TRBD2. Trimming removed 5 bases from V and 3 bases from J; junction bases left unmatched: 4. Germline V gene data show CDR1 as MNHEY and CDR2 as SVGAGI. This CDR3 contains 14 residues.

The rearrangement joins TRBV10-3 to TRBJ2-2; 14 nucleotides match TRBD2. The CDR3 runs to 19 residues. CDR1 is ENHRY and CDR2 is SYGVKD in the germline V gene. The junction had 6 bases not matched to a gene; V was cut back by 0 bases and J by 3 bases. CDR3 in amino acids: CAISESSGLAGDHTGELFF. The CDR3 DNA is TGTGCCATCAGTGAGTCCTCGGGACTAGCGGGGGACCACACCGGGGAGCTGTTTTTT.

The J gene is TRBJ2-5, the V gene TRBV19; TRBD2 matches 8 bases. Losses at the gene ends were 5 bases for V and 0 bases for J; bases not matched to a gene: 5. This CDR3 spans 15 amino acids. Germline lookup yields CDR1 LNHDA and CDR2 SQIVND (reference sequence). The CDR3 loop is CASSGIAGYQETQYF. In nucleotides, the CDR3 is TGTGCCAGTAGTGGGATAGCGGGGTACCAAGAGACCCAGTACTTC.

The chain has TRBV3-1 (or the pseudogene TRBV3-2) and TRBJ2-1; 8 bases fit TRBD2. This CDR3 has 16 amino acids. V was pared by 4 bases and J by 3 bases, with 8 bases of the junction left unmatched. The germline CDR1 and CDR2 sequences are LGHDT and YNNKEL (reference sequence). This CDR3 reads CASSLGRGELYNEQFF. CDR3 bases: TGTGCCAGCAGCCTCGGGAGGGGGGAGCTCTACAATGAGCAGTTCTTC.

The rearrangement joins TRBV11-1 to TRBJ1-3, with D perhaps TRBD1 (6 bases). This CDR3 has 16 residues. Germline V CDR1 and CDR2: SGHAT, FQDESV (reference sequence). Trimming pared 1 base from V and 2 bases from J, leaving 12 bases between. The CDR3: CASSLDGTQTGNTIYF. CDR3 DNA sequence: TGTGCCAGCAGCTTAGACGGGACACAAACTGGAAACACCATATATTTT.

V and J are TRBV5-1 and TRBJ2-1; 10 bases fit TRBD2. Germline assignment: CDR1 SGHRS and CDR2 YFSETQ. J was trimmed by 5 bases and V by 0 bases; bases with no gene match: 2. This CDR3 region has 15 residues. CDR3 in DNA: TGCGCCAGCAGCTTGGAAGCGGGAGGGAACAATGAGCAGTTCTTC. Its protein is CASSLEAGGNNEQFF.

The V and J genes are TRBV7-2 and TRBJ2-1; D remains unclear. Germline-derived CDR1 and CDR2 are SGHTA and FQGNSA. CDR3 length: 13 residues. Trimming took 5 bases from V and 6 from J, leaving 11 bases between them. CDR3 region: CASSPTPGNEQFF. The CDR3 region has the DNA TGTGCCAGCAGCCCGACGCCGGGCAATGAGCAGTTCTTC. Full variable domain (remainder filled in from reference TRBV7-2 and TRBJ2-1): GAGVSQSPSNKVTEKGKDVELRCDPISGHTALYWYRQSLGQGLEFLIYFQGNSAPDKSGLPSDRFSAERTGGSVSTLTIQRTQQEDSAVYLCASSPTPGNEQFFGPGTRLTVL.

This chain uses TRBV19 with TRBJ2-3; 10 nucleotides agree with TRBD1. The J segment lost 5 bases and the V segment lost 4 bases, leaving 6 bases of the junction unmatched. Germline CDR1 and CDR2: LNHDA and SQIVND (reference sequence). CDR3 size: 15 residues. The CDR3 here is CASSTTGGEKDTQYF. The CDR3 nucleotides read TGTGCCAGTAGTACGACAGGGGGCGAAAAAGATACGCAGTATTTT.

CDR3 amino acids: CASSLGTSGAADTQYF. As DNA, the CDR3 is TGTGCCAGCAGCCTCGGGACTAGCGGGGCCGCAGATACGCAGTATTTT. This chain uses TRBV7-8 with TRBJ2-3, with 13 positions matching TRBD2. Germline CDR1 and CDR2: SGHVS and FQNEAQ. Trimming at V came to 5 bases and at J to 4 bases, leaving 6 bases not matched to a gene. The CDR3 totals 16 residues.

This chain connects TRBV5-6 to TRBJ1-1, with D unclear. The CDR3 totals 14 residues. Germline lookup yields CDR1 SGHDT and CDR2 YYEEEE. The germline V and J ends were trimmed by 0 bases and 5 bases, with 11 bases remaining between them. The chain's CDR3 is CASSLAPRETEAFF. The CDR3 DNA follows: TGTGCCAGCAGCTTGGCCCCGAGAGAAACTGAAGCTTTCTTT.